The TCR beta chain under discussion was sequenced for a study of T cells in Graves' hyperthyroidism and ophthalmopathy. Study conclusions and caveats: The model predicted ophthalmopathy a median around seven months before onset.

The CDR3 regions of TCR beta were amplified from RNA transcripts. TCR CDR3 underwent first-round RT-PCR with the HTBI primer set. TCRdb ran MiXCR on the multiplex PCR reads and lists one entry per CDR3 protein. The profile shows about 540,000 distinct CDR3 sequences, around 45% of them singletons. The sample holds a few counts of this clonotype. No antigen is known for it. Graves' hyperthyroidism without ophthalmopathy progression within 18 months was termed stable. Each diagnosis drew on symptoms, thyroxine, TRAb, thyroid ultrasound and orbital computed tomography findings. The germline V gene encodes CDR1 DFQATT and CDR2 SNEGSKA (reference sequence). This CDR3 spans 17 amino acids. J was trimmed by 7 bases and V by 1 base; bases with no gene match: 12.

The sequenced material came from peripheral blood or thyroid tissue (not recorded which). V is TRBV20-1 and J is TRBJ1-6; 8 positions agree with TRBD1. This TCR came from a woman aged 18-29 years with Graves' hyperthyroidism. CDR3 amino acids: CSARGAGTGGGNSPLHF. The CDR3 DNA is TGCAGTGCTAGAGGGGCAGGGACAGGCGGGGGAAATTCACCCCTCCACTTT.